This T cell receptor (beta chain) was obtained from a study of shared clonotypes between healthy human individuals. The investigators split CD4+ cells into a CD45RA+ naive subset and a CD45RA-negative memory subset. Across several immunoSEQ plates, the genomic DNA of each subset was split evenly. Only in-frame clones appear in the TCRdb table, and some are missing; sequencing was by immunoSEQ multiplex PCR. The sample has over 950,000 clones, 77% seen once. CDR1 is MNHNY and CDR2 is SVGAGI in the germline V gene (reference sequence). With 1 base removed from V and 5 bases from J, the gap between germline ends came to 9 bases. The CDR3 covers 14 residues.

The source material was memory CD4+ T cells from PBMCs. Described subset: CD45RA-negative fraction. The V gene is TRBV6-6, the J gene TRBJ1-3, with unresolved D. The clonotype originates from a man younger than 30 in good health. Some clones in this sample may be carry-over from other donors' samples. The CDR3 reads CASSYYPSRNTIYF. The CDR3 nucleotides are TGTGCCAGCAGTTACTACCCATCAAGAAACACCATATATTTT.